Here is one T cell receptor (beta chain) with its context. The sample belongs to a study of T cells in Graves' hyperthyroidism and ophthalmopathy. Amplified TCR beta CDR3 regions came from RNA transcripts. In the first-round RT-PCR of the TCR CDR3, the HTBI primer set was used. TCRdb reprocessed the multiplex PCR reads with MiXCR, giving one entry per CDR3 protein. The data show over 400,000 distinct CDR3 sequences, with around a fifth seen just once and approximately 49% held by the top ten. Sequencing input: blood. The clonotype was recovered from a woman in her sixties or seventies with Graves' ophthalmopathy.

CDR3 region: CSARGPNTEAFF. The CDR3 coding sequence is TGCAGTGCTAGGGGGCCGAACACTGAAGCTTTCTTT. The rearrangement links TRBV20-1 to TRBJ1-1; D is perhaps TRBD1 (5 bases). This CDR3 is 12 amino acids long. V was clipped by 3 bases and J by 1 base, with 6 bases between them. Germline V gene sequence: CDR1 DFQATT, CDR2 SNEGSKA (reference sequence).